This T cell receptor beta chain stems from a study of shared clonotypes between healthy human individuals. The CDR3 runs 14 residues. V was clipped by 7 bases and J by 6 bases; unmatched bases: 11. Germline V gene sequence: CDR1 SEHNR, CDR2 FQNEAQ (reference sequence). Study results and caveats: Shared clonotypes: approximately 5.3% naive CD4, around 4% naive CD8, 2% to 2.5% memory CD4, under 0.45% memory CD8. Naive subsets usually exceeded memory subsets in estimated richness. When compared with the clonotypes that were shared by all four sorted-subset donors, the non-shared clonotypes turned out to have lower generation probabilities.

This clone was counted a single time. Antigen: not known. The authors' processing: Junction-only immunoSEQ data arrived without quality scores, meaning filtering differed. Produced via immunoSEQ multiplex PCR; TCRdb's table is partial and in-frame only. V, J and clone size are those of that table, while D and trimming were read from the DNA. The table has 950,000 to 1,300,000 clones, under 80% seen once. The rearrangement joins TRBV7-9 to TRBJ2-7; 8 nucleotides agree with TRBD2. The TCR originated in a man between 18 and 35 years old in good health. Sequencing was carried out using memory CD4+ T cells sorted from blood. Indicated subset: CD45RA-negative fraction. The CDR3 spells CASTGGTRRAEQYF. The DNA for the CDR3 is TGTGCCAGCACCGGGGGGACTAGACGGGCCGAGCAGTACTTC.